These 20 T cell receptor beta chains were all obtained from the same sample, sequenced in a study of Tregs in tolerant kidney transplant recipients. Sequenced by immunoSEQ multiplex PCR; TCRdb stores in-frame clones only, minus some. This table has approximately 60,000 clones, around 98% appearing once. The source was Tregs from blood, collected before the transplant. The receptor source for this set is a human donor who received a combined kidney and bone marrow transplant.

In this sample, this clone turned up once. The chain uses TRBV18 and TRBJ1-1; no clear D. V was trimmed by 6 bases and J by 4 bases, leaving 15 bases between them. The CDR3 contains 14 residues. Germline values: CDR1 KGHSH, CDR2 LQKENI. The CDR3 nucleotides read TGTGCCAGCTCCACCTCACGGGATCGCACTGAAGCTTTCTTT. This sequence encodes CASSTSRDRTEAFF.

This chain links TRBV28 with TRBJ1-6; D gene ambiguous. V lost 5 bases and J lost 0, with 14 bases in between. The CDR3 contains 17 residues. Germline values: CDR1 MDHEN, CDR2 SYDVKM. The CDR3 spells CASSPQRTSSYNSPLHF. For the CDR3, the DNA is TGTGCCAGCAGTCCTCAGCGGACGAGCTCCTATAATTCACCCCTCCACTTT.

Here the CDR3 reads CASSPTGLNTEAFF. In nucleotides, the CDR3 is TGCGCCAGCAGCCCGACAGGGCTGAACACTGAAGCTTTCTTT. The chain uses TRBV5-1 and TRBJ1-1; 7 positions agree with TRBD1. This CDR3 region has 14 residues. J lost 0 bases, V lost 4 bases, and 3 bases had no gene match. Per germline, CDR1 SGHRS and CDR2 YFSETQ.

This chain links TRBV11-1 with TRBJ1-1; 8 bases are shared with TRBD1. V dropped 3 bases and J dropped 4; count of bases not matched to a gene: 4. The CDR3 length is 14 residues. The germline V gene has CDR1 SGHAT and CDR2 FQDESV (reference sequence). The CDR3 sequence: CASSLQTGGTEAFF. The CDR3 nucleotides are TGTGCCAGCAGCTTGCAAACAGGGGGCACTGAAGCTTTCTTT.

This chain links TRBV6-5 with TRBJ1-4, with unresolved D. CDR3 size: 13 residues. The ends were cut back, 4 bases at V and 8 bases at J, with 11 bases in the middle. From germline, CDR1 is MNHEY and CDR2 SVGAGI. The CDR3 DNA reads TGTGCCAGCAGTTCCTGGGCGAACGAAAAACTGTTTTTT. Residues: CASSSWANEKLFF.

This chain joins TRBV5-1 and TRBJ1-2, with 9 bases identical to TRBD1. This CDR3 region has 15 residues. V shed 4 bases and J 4 bases; nucleotides not matched to a gene: 8. Per the germline V gene, CDR1 is SGHRS and CDR2 is YFSETQ. CDR3 nucleotides: TGCGCCAGCAGCGTTACAGGGGGCGGAGGCTATGGCTACACCTTC. The encoded protein is CASSVTGGGGYGYTF.

This clone was observed once. The CDR3 region has the DNA TGCGCCAGCAGCTTGGAGAGGGACACTGAAGCTTTCTTT. Its translation is CASSLERDTEAFF. The chain uses TRBV5-1 and TRBJ1-1, with D uncertain. V was shortened by 0 bases and J by 3 bases, with 6 bases between the two germline ends. CDR1 SGHRS and CDR2 YFSETQ come from the germline V gene. This CDR3 is 13 amino acids long.

This clone has only a few counts. This rearrangement joins TRBV30 to TRBJ1-2, with 11 bases aligning to TRBD1. Germline V gene data show CDR1 as GTSNPN and CDR2 as SVGIG (reference sequence). The CDR3 extends over 14 amino acids. J was trimmed by 4 bases and V by 2 bases; bases with no gene match: 3. The CDR3 DNA follows: TGTGCCTGGAGTCGGACAGGGGGCTTCTATGGCTACACCTTC. It codes for CAWSRTGGFYGYTF.

The chain carries TRBV30 and TRBJ1-1; a possible D gene is TRBD1 (5 bases). The CDR3 covers 14 residues. V was pared by 4 bases and J by 0 bases, with 12 bases between. The germline V gene encodes CDR1 GTSNPN and CDR2 SVGIG (reference sequence). The CDR3 sequence is CAWNKGQLNTEAFF. The CDR3, as DNA: TGTGCCTGGAATAAGGGGCAGTTGAACACTGAAGCTTTCTTT.

This clone came up once. The rearrangement links TRBV7-2 to TRBJ1-5; D is ambiguous. This CDR3 contains 15 residues. The V gene's germline CDR1 is SGHTA and CDR2 FQGNSA. The ends were cut back, 1 base at V and 7 bases at J, with 14 bases in the middle. The CDR3 sequence: CASSLGTTSGQPQHF. CDR3 nucleotide sequence: TGTGCCAGCAGCTTAGGTACGACCTCGGGGCAGCCCCAGCATTTT.

The chain is built from TRBV7-2 and TRBJ2-1; D unresolved. Germline CDR1 and CDR2: SGHTA and FQGNSA. The CDR3 is 13 residues long. V was shortened by 1 base and J by 5 bases, with 6 bases between the two germline ends. As DNA, the CDR3 is TGTGCCAGCAGCTTAGGCAGGAACAATGAGCAGTTCTTC. Translation gives CASSLGRNNEQFF.

This rearrangement joins TRBV14 to TRBJ2-1; 7 nucleotides agree with TRBD2. The germline CDR1 and CDR2 sequences are SGHDN and FVKESK. V lost 4 bases, J lost 3 bases, and 0 bases stayed unmatched. The CDR3 runs 13 residues. The CDR3 DNA is TGTGCCAGCAGCCGCGGGAGCTACAATGAGCAGTTCTTC. Translation: CASSRGSYNEQFF.

The chain employs TRBV5-1 and TRBJ2-7, with 10 bases matching TRBD2. The CDR3 length is 16 residues. Germline lookup yields CDR1 SGHRS and CDR2 YFSETQ. Trimming cost V 0 bases and J 2 bases; bases outside gene matches: 5. Here the CDR3 DNA reads TGCGCCAGCAGCTTGGAGGGACTAGCGATTACCTACGAGCAGTACTTC. Translation: CASSLEGLAITYEQYF.

The chain uses TRBV7-6 and TRBJ1-6; tentatively, D is TRBD1 (6 bases). The length of the CDR3 is 14 residues. From germline, CDR1 is SGHVS and CDR2 FNYEAQ. V was pared by 5 bases and J by 1 base, with 6 bases between. The CDR3 loop reads CASSQGSYNSPLHF. CDR3 nucleotide sequence: TGTGCCAGCAGCCAGGGGTCCTATAATTCACCCCTCCACTTT.

V usage is TRBV6-5 and J usage is TRBJ1-2, with TRBD1 as a possible D gene (5 bases). CDR1 MNHEY and CDR2 SVGAGI come from the germline V gene. This CDR3 is 13 amino acids long. V was pared by 8 bases and J by 8 bases, with 18 bases between. The CDR3 DNA sequence: TGTGCCAGCGCCGCTGCGGGGCTTGGGGGCTACACCTTC. Its translation is CASAAAGLGGYTF.

The CDR3 protein is CASSFQAGPYEQYF. The CDR3 DNA is TGTGCCAGCAGCTTTCAGGCCGGTCCCTACGAGCAGTACTTC. The rearrangement joins TRBV7-2 to TRBJ2-7; unclear D gene. The CDR3 totals 14 residues. From germline, CDR1 is SGHTA and CDR2 FQGNSA. The V and J ends lost 3 bases and 2 bases respectively, with 11 bases between them.

The chain joins TRBV5-1 to TRBJ1-1, with unresolved D. CDR3 length: 14 residues. Trimming cost V 0 bases and J 1 base, with 7 bases left between them. The germline V gene has CDR1 SGHRS and CDR2 YFSETQ. CDR3 region: CASSLGHSNTEAFF. CDR3 nucleotides: TGCGCCAGCAGCTTGGGACACTCGAACACTGAAGCTTTCTTT.

This rearrangement joins TRBV7-8 to TRBJ2-7; maybe TRBD1 (5 bases). Germline V lookup: CDR1 SGHVS, CDR2 FQNEAQ. The CDR3 has 12 residues. V was pared by 7 bases and J by 7 bases, with 14 bases between. The CDR3: CASNFLQGEQYF. CDR3 sequence (DNA): TGTGCCAGCAATTTCCTTCAGGGTGAGCAGTACTTC.

The genes are TRBV5-1 and TRBJ2-7, with D perhaps matching TRBD1 (6 bases). CDR3 size: 14 residues. V lost 3 bases, J lost 2 bases, and 12 bases lay in between. Germline V gene sequence: CDR1 SGHRS, CDR2 YFSETQ. The CDR3 nucleotides are TGCGCCAGCAGCTGGACAGCCACGACCTACGAGCAGTACTTC. Residues: CASSWTATTYEQYF.

The gene calls are TRBV11-2 and TRBJ2-4; D ambiguous. The CDR3 sequence is 11 residues long. Germline V gives CDR1 SGHAT, CDR2 FQNNGV. Trimming left V 4 bases short and J 7 bases short, with 5 bases between. CDR3 DNA sequence: TGTGCCAGCAGCTACTGGAACATTCAGTACTTC. Its translation: CASSYWNIQYF.